These T cell receptor beta chains were read from a single sample in a study of identical twins. TCRdb re-called the 5' RACE reads with MiXCR, one entry per CDR3 protein. The repertoire holds hundreds of thousands of distinct CDR3 sequences, around 12% seen once, with just over 7% in the top ten. This sample also appeared in a second study, on yellow fever vaccine responses in identical twins.

The sequenced sample was CD8+ T cells sorted from blood. The source is a young woman in good health. CDR3s include the opening cysteine and the closing phenylalanine or tryptophan. The order of the fields is J gene, D gene, clone size, V gene, CDR3 protein, CDR3 DNA. A D gene is named only where the DNA matches it firmly. Clone size is stated in some rows and not others, as once, few, many or a class when expanded.

TRBJ2-5,TRBD2,few,TRBV28,CASQPGLAGEETQYF,TGTGCCAGTCAGCCGGGACTAGCGGGAGAAGAGACCCAGTACTTC
TRBJ1-3,TRBD1,many,TRBV4-1,CASSRRDRDSGNTIYF,TGCGCCAGCAGCCGCCGGGACAGGGACTCTGGAAACACCATATATTTT
TRBJ2-4,TRBD2,many,TRBV12-3/TRBV12-4,CASSAVWGRVAKNIQYF,TGTGCCAGCAGTGCCGTATGGGGGAGGGTGGCCAAAAACATTCAGTACTTC
TRBJ2-1,NA,few,TRBV13,CASSLVSSFGVAYNEQFF,TGTGCCAGCAGCTTAGTGAGTAGTTTTGGGGTCGCCTACAATGAGCAGTTCTTC
TRBJ2-1,TRBD2,few,TRBV28,CASSTPIAGGTHYNEQFF,TGTGCCAGCTCCACCCCCATAGCGGGAGGAACTCACTACAATGAGCAGTTCTTC
TRBJ2-1,NA,few,TRBV7-9,CASSPTRGDYNEQFF,TGTGCCAGCAGCCCGACCAGGGGGGACTACAATGAGCAGTTCTTC
TRBJ2-7,TRBD2,NA,TRBV14,CASMGLAGGPAYEQYF,TGTGCCAGCATGGGACTAGCGGGAGGGCCGGCCTACGAGCAGTACTTC
TRBJ2-3,NA,few,TRBV7-6,CASSLVAGENTDTQYF,TGTGCCAGCAGCTTAGTTGCAGGGGAGAACACAGATACGCAGTATTTT
TRBJ1-1,NA,NA,TRBV27,CASSFRAGPNTEAFF,TGTGCCAGCAGTTTTAGGGCAGGGCCGAACACTGAAGCTTTCTTT
TRBJ2-2,TRBD1,many,TRBV20-1,CSAEPQGANTGELFF,TGCAGTGCGGAACCTCAGGGGGCGAACACCGGGGAGCTGTTTTTT
TRBJ2-2,NA,few,TRBV3-1,CASSQGLGELFF,TGTGCCAGCAGCCAAGGTCTTGGGGAGCTGTTTTTT
TRBJ2-7,NA,few,TRBV7-9,CASSIVGGGSEQYF,TGTGCCAGCAGCATTGTAGGTGGAGGGAGCGAGCAGTACTTC
TRBJ2-4,NA,NA,TRBV7-9,CASSPPTLAKNIQYF,TGTGCCAGCAGCCCACCGACCCTAGCCAAAAACATTCAGTACTTC
TRBJ2-7,NA,NA,TRBV11-3,CASSLPGRTYEQYF,TGTGCCAGCAGCTTACCAGGAAGAACCTACGAGCAGTACTTC
TRBJ2-1,NA,many,TRBV27,CASRSGGHYYNEQFF,TGTGCCAGCAGATCTGGGGGCCATTACTACAATGAGCAGTTCTTC
TRBJ2-2,NA,NA,TRBV10-1,CASSESFGQGPGELFF,TGCGCCAGCAGTGAGTCGTTTGGGCAGGGGCCCGGGGAGCTGTTTTTT
TRBJ2-1,NA,many,TRBV6-5,CASSYGTGTYNEQFF,TGTGCCAGCAGTTACGGCACAGGGACCTACAATGAGCAGTTCTTC
TRBJ1-5,NA,NA,TRBV5-5,CASSFFGVGQPQHF,TGTGCCAGCAGCTTTTTCGGGGTTGGACAGCCCCAGCATTTT
TRBJ2-3,NA,NA,TRBV7-9,CASSLAVFTDTQYF,TGTGCCAGCAGCTTAGCTGTCTTCACAGATACGCAGTATTTT
TRBJ1-1,NA,NA,TRBV11-2,CASSLDPRETTEAFF,TGTGCCAGCAGCTTAGATCCGAGGGAAACGACTGAAGCTTTCTTT
TRBJ2-1,NA,few,TRBV7-6,CASSLSHPYNEQFF,TGTGCCAGCAGCTTAAGCCACCCCTACAATGAGCAGTTCTTC
TRBJ2-3,NA,NA,TRBV4-1,CAAAKEGVEDTQYF,TGCGCCGCCGCCAAGGAGGGGGTCGAAGATACGCAGTATTTT
TRBJ2-5,NA,few,TRBV7-3,CASSATTTGETQYF,TGTGCCAGCAGCGCCACAACGACGGGGGAGACCCAGTACTTC
TRBJ2-3,TRBD1,NA,TRBV3-1,CASSQDRETGPQDTQYF,TGTGCCAGCAGCCAAGATAGAGAGACAGGGCCCCAGGATACGCAGTATTTT
TRBJ2-5,TRBD2,many,TRBV12-3/TRBV12-4,CASSSSTGGSIETQYF,TGTGCCAGCAGTTCGAGTACGGGAGGCTCAATAGAGACCCAGTACTTC
TRBJ2-1,TRBD2,few,TRBV12-3/TRBV12-4,CASWVRAGTSGGSPYNEQFF,TGTGCCAGCTGGGTAAGAGCCGGGACTAGCGGGGGGTCGCCCTACAATGAGCAGTTCTTC
TRBJ2-1,NA,many,TRBV12-3/TRBV12-4,CASTPTGQNEQFF,TGTGCCAGCACCCCTACCGGACAGAATGAGCAGTTCTTC
TRBJ2-1,NA,few,TRBV10-2,CASSEGFPEQFF,TGCGCCAGCAGTGAGGGTTTCCCGGAGCAGTTCTTC
TRBJ2-1,TRBD2,few,TRBV4-1,CASRRGGSSSGNYNEQFF,TGCGCCAGCCGAAGAGGCGGGAGTTCTTCCGGTAACTACAATGAGCAGTTCTTC
TRBJ2-7,TRBD2,NA,TRBV6-5,CASSYLAASGTPLSYEQYF,TGTGCCAGCAGTTACTTAGCCGCTAGCGGGACCCCCCTTTCATACGAGCAGTACTTC
TRBJ1-4,NA,NA,TRBV5-1,CASSFTATNEKLFF,TGCGCCAGCAGCTTCACAGCAACTAATGAAAAACTGTTTTTT
TRBJ2-5,NA,few,TRBV3-1,CASSQESRETQYF,TGTGCCAGCAGCCAAGAGTCGCGTGAGACCCAGTACTTC
TRBJ2-1,TRBD2,NA,TRBV18,CASSQGLAGRSPSYNEQFF,TGTGCCAGCTCACAGGGACTAGCGGGCCGGAGCCCATCCTACAATGAGCAGTTCTTC
TRBJ1-6,NA,NA,TRBV21-1,CASMGQRNSPLHF,TGTGCCAGCATGGGCCAGAGAAATTCACCCCTCCACTTT
TRBJ2-1,TRBD1,few,TRBV20-1,CSAEGQGVPVVYNEQFF,TGCAGTGCCGAGGGACAGGGGGTCCCTGTGGTCTACAATGAGCAGTTCTTC
TRBJ1-5,TRBD1,NA,TRBV6-1,CASSVQGVNQPQHF,TGTGCCAGCAGTGTCCAGGGGGTCAATCAGCCCCAGCATTTT
TRBJ2-5,NA,few,TRBV7-9,CASSLGFGGFQETQYF,TGTGCCAGCAGCTTAGGTTTTGGCGGCTTCCAAGAGACCCAGTACTTC
TRBJ2-3,NA,NA,TRBV7-8,CASSLGVGDTDTQYF,TGTGCCAGCAGCTTAGGGGTAGGGGACACAGATACGCAGTATTTT
TRBJ2-7,TRBD2,few,TRBV7-8,CASSLGVAGESYEQYF,TGTGCCAGCAGCTTAGGGGTAGCGGGAGAATCCTACGAGCAGTACTTC
TRBJ2-3,NA,NA,TRBV20-1,CSAKHGPIEDTQYF,TGCAGTGCCAAACATGGGCCGATCGAAGATACGCAGTATTTT
TRBJ1-1,TRBD1,many,TRBV29-1,CSVDPGQGFDTEAFF,TGCAGCGTTGATCCGGGACAGGGTTTCGACACTGAAGCTTTCTTT
TRBJ2-5,NA,few,TRBV9,CASSVADWAQETQYF,TGTGCCAGCAGCGTAGCTGATTGGGCCCAAGAGACCCAGTACTTC
TRBJ1-2,NA,few,TRBV29-1,CSVEQDPVPYSNYGYTF,TGCAGCGTTGAACAGGATCCCGTCCCCTACTCTAACTATGGCTACACCTTC
TRBJ1-3,NA,many,TRBV6-5,CASSYGGGNTIYF,TGTGCCAGCAGTTACGGTGGGGGAAACACCATATATTTT
TRBJ1-5,TRBD1,few,TRBV11-2,CASSFSGTGGHQPQHF,TGTGCCAGCAGCTTCTCCGGGACAGGGGGCCATCAGCCCCAGCATTTT
TRBJ2-5,TRBD2,few,TRBV20-1,CSAPGLVETQYF,TGCAGTGCTCCGGGACTAGTTGAGACCCAGTACTTC
TRBJ2-7,TRBD2,NA,TRBV3-1,CASSPTRGGNEQYF,TGTGCCAGCAGCCCCACGCGGGGGGGCAACGAGCAGTACTTC
TRBJ2-5,NA,NA,TRBV20-1,CSAPRGWGETQYF,TGCAGTGCCCCTCGGGGGTGGGGGGAGACCCAGTACTTC